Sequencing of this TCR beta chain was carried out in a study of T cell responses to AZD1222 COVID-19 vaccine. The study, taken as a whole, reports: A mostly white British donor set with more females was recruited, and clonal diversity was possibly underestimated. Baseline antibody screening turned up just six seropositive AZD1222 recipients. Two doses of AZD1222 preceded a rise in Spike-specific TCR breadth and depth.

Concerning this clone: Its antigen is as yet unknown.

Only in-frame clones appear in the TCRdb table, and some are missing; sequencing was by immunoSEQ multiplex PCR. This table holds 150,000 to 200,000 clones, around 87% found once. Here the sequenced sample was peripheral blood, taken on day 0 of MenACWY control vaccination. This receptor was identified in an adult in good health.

CDR3 DNA: TGTGCCAGTAGTATCAGCGGGACAGGCCAGGGTGGGAAACATCAGCCCCAGCATTTT. Translation: CASSISGTGQGGKHQPQHF. The chain has TRBV19 and TRBJ1-5; 8 bases agree with TRBD1. Germline CDR1 LNHDA, CDR2 SQIVND (reference sequence). Trimming removed 3 bases from V and 5 bases from J; junction bases left unmatched: 18. The CDR3 loop spans 19 amino acids. Variable domain in full (rest from reference TRBV19 and TRBJ1-5): DGGITQSPKYLFRKEGQNVTLSCEQNLNHDAMYWYRQDPGQGLRLIYYSQIVNDFQKGDIAEGYSVSREKKESFPLTVTSAQKNPTAFYLCASSISGTGQGGKHQPQHFGDGTRLSIL.